This entry describes one T cell receptor beta chain. Its antigen is as yet unknown. The CDR3 loop spans 12 amino acids. CDR1 MNHEY and CDR2 SVGAGI come from the germline V gene. The V and J ends lost 6 bases and 5 bases respectively, with 11 bases between them. This record comes from a study of early T cells in non-severe SARS-CoV-2 infection. Study summary: Bulk RNA taken from unsorted whole blood was sequenced, leaving chains unpaired.

Researchers tagged individual cDNA molecules with unique molecular identifiers. TCRdb reprocessed the 5' RACE reads with MiXCR, giving one entry per CDR3 protein. The table lists roughly 120,000 distinct CDR3 sequences, around 12% of them singletons, with around 4.1% in the top ten. The study, taken as a whole, reports: CD4 and private specificities were missed by VDJdb matching, which favored anti-spike CD8 responses.

This sequence originates from an adult who was a healthcare worker with PCR-confirmed SARS-CoV-2 infection or an uninfected control (not recorded which). The source was whole blood, collected at baseline. This chain connects TRBV6-5 to TRBJ2-7, with a weak D call TRBD2 (6 bases). CDR3: CASSPSGDEQYF. CDR3 nucleotides: TGTGCCAGCAGCCCATCGGGAGACGAGCAGTACTTC.